The rows below give T cell receptor beta chains drawn from one sample of a study of PD-L1 blockade in urothelial cancer. Sequenced by immunoSEQ multiplex PCR; TCRdb stores in-frame clones only, minus some. The sample holds roughly 63,000 clones, under 90% seen once. Sequenced material: PBMCs, taken around atezolizumab (anti-PD-L1) treatment. These receptors all stem from a man in his 70s with urothelial cancer. Each CDR3 is given with its conserved first and last residue. D genes are given only for firm matches. Only part of the rows carry a size: once, few, many, or a class if the clone is expanded.

d_call	j_call	clone_size	v_call	cdr3_length	cdr3_aa	cdr3_nt
.	TRBJ1-2	.	TRBV4-2	14	CASSLGGSHYGYTF	TGTGCCAGCAGCCTAGGAGGGTCGCACTATGGCTACACCTTC
TRBD1	TRBJ1-5	.	TRBV2	14	CASSDGTGVQPQHF	TGTGCCAGCAGTGACGGGACAGGGGTTCAGCCCCAGCATTTT
TRBD1	TRBJ1-1	once	TRBV7-9	13	CASSSQQGTEAFF	TGTGCCAGCAGCTCCCAACAGGGGACTGAAGCTTTCTTT
.	TRBJ2-5	.	TRBV5-1	13	CASRYEGQETQYF	TGCGCCAGCAGATATGAGGGACAAGAGACCCAGTACTTC
TRBD1	TRBJ2-3	.	TRBV19	17	CASSIRPTGGGGDTQYF	TGTGCCAGTAGTATACGCCCCACAGGGGGTGGCGGAGATACGCAGTATTTT
TRBD2	TRBJ2-5	.	TRBV4-2	15	CASSPGTSGGETQYF	TGTGCCAGCAGCCCGGGGACTAGCGGGGGGGAGACCCAGTACTTC
.	TRBJ2-7	.	TRBV6-5	15	CASSYSSPNSYEQYF	TGTGCCAGCAGTTACTCCTCCCCTAACTCCTACGAGCAGTACTTC
.	TRBJ2-2	.	TRBV10-3	15	CAISELSGVTGELFF	TGTGCCATCAGTGAGCTCTCAGGGGTGACCGGGGAGCTGTTTTTT
.	TRBJ2-3	.	TRBV30	16	CAWEGTSQRYTDTQYF	TGTGCCTGGGAGGGTACTAGCCAGCGGTACACAGATACGCAGTATTTT
.	TRBJ1-2	.	TRBV5-6	15	CASSLRGTINYGYTF	TGTGCCAGCAGCTTGCGGGGAACGATCAACTATGGCTACACCTTC
TRBD1	TRBJ2-1	.	TRBV5-6	16	CASSLWGQGGKDEQFF	TGTGCCAGCAGCTTGTGGGGACAGGGTGGGAAGGATGAGCAGTTCTTC
.	TRBJ2-5	.	TRBV2	13	CASSVRGQETQYF	TGTGCCAGCAGTGTCCGAGGCCAAGAGACCCAGTACTTC
.	TRBJ2-3	.	TRBV4-2	15	CASSQDGADTDTQYF	TGTGCCAGCAGCCAAGATGGGGCTGACACAGATACGCAGTATTTT
.	TRBJ1-1	.	TRBV10-3	14	CATFGGGQNTEAFF	TGTGCCACCTTCGGGGGAGGGCAGAACACTGAAGCTTTCTTT
TRBD1	TRBJ2-7	.	TRBV5-4	15	CASSSGGQGAYEQYF	TGTGCCAGCAGCTCCGGAGGCCAGGGGGCCTACGAGCAGTACTTC
TRBD1	TRBJ2-5	.	TRBV5-1	16	CASSQWGTGLQETQYF	TGCGCCAGCAGCCAATGGGGGACAGGGCTCCAAGAGACCCAGTACTTC
TRBD1	TRBJ2-3	.	TRBV25-1	15	CASSEGQVGTDTQYF	TGTGCCAGCAGTGAGGGACAGGTGGGCACAGATACGCAGTATTTT
TRBD2	TRBJ2-3	few	TRBV10-3	15	CASSGTSPTLDTQYF	TGTGCCAGTTCCGGGACTAGCCCTACATTAGATACGCAGTATTTT
.	TRBJ2-1	.	TRBV13	11	CASSLTGGQFF	TGTGCCAGCAGCTTAACTGGAGGGCAGTTCTTC
.	TRBJ2-7	.	TRBV18	14	CASSPPSQAYEQYF	TGTGCCAGCTCACCACCCTCCCAGGCCTACGAGCAGTACTTC
.	TRBJ2-1	once	TRBV4-1	15	CASSLLEGSYNEQFF	TGCGCCAGCAGCCTTCTGGAGGGGTCCTACAATGAGCAGTTCTTC
.	TRBJ1-2	once	TRBV7-8	13	CASSQQGSYGYTF	TGTGCCAGCAGTCAGCAGGGTAGCTATGGCTACACCTTC
.	TRBJ1-1	many	TRBV6-5	13	CASSMTENTEAFF	TGTGCCAGCAGTATGACAGAGAACACTGAAGCTTTCTTT
.	TRBJ1-5	.	TRBV27	15	CASSFGRYSNQPQHF	TGTGCCAGCAGTTTTGGCCGTTATAGCAATCAGCCCCAGCATTTT
.	TRBJ2-1	.	TRBV10-2	15	CASSEDGKVKDEQFF	TGCGCCAGCAGTGAAGACGGGAAGGTTAAAGATGAGCAGTTCTTC
TRBD2	TRBJ2-7	.	TRBV18	14	CASSPPIAGDEQYF	TGTGCCAGCTCACCACCGATAGCGGGAGACGAGCAGTACTTC
.	TRBJ1-1	few	TRBV18	14	CASSRQAPNTEAFF	TGTGCCAGCTCAAGACAGGCCCCGAACACTGAAGCTTTCTTT
TRBD2	TRBJ2-7	.	TRBV29-1	14	CSVVGLAGDGEQYF	TGCAGCGTTGTTGGGCTAGCGGGAGATGGGGAGCAGTACTTC